Only one count was recorded for the clone carrying this T cell receptor beta chain. The antigen is not known. These data originate in a study of OX40 agonist ivuxolimab in advanced cancers. For the study at large: An agonistic anti-OX40 (CD134) antibody, ivuxolimab, was used to treat the patients.

General study findings and limits: Fewer expanded clones were found on average in CD4+ than in CD8+ T cells.

Using immunoSEQ multiplex PCR, the repertoire was profiled, and TCRdb retains in-frame clones only, with some absent. Found here are tens of thousands of clones, roughly 82% of them singletons; the top ten hold about 32%. The germline CDR1 and CDR2 sequences are SGDLS and YYNGEE. This CDR3 region has 18 residues. Between the trimmed V and J ends, which lost 0 bases and 1 base, there was a span of 14 bases. V gene TRBV9 combines with J gene TRBJ2-6; TRBD2 might be the D (5 bases). This specimen consisted of CD4+ or CD8+ T cells sorted from blood, obtained in a trial of the OX40 agonist ivuxolimab. This receptor was identified in an adult with an advanced solid tumor such as melanoma, head and neck, liver or kidney cancer. The CDR3 loop is CASSVGGSTASGANVLTF. CDR3 bases: TGTGCCAGCAGCGTAGGAGGGTCGACGGCGTCTGGGGCCAACGTCCTGACTTTC.